This TCR beta chain was recovered during a study of T-cell memory formation after mild COVID-19. As for the study in general: Clustering of TCRs was largely donor specific. General study points: Some responding clones appeared in pre-infection memory, suggesting cross-reactive memory joined. Second-wave clones peaking on day 37 lacked confirmed SARS-CoV-2 specificity.

The germline V and J ends were trimmed by 0 bases and 4 bases, with 17 bases remaining between them. Germline CDR1 and CDR2: DFQATT and SNEGSKA (reference sequence). CDR3 size: 16 residues. With respect to this clonotype: What it binds is not known.

TCRdb passed the 5' RACE reads through MiXCR, listing each CDR3 protein once. This sample carries around 390,000 distinct CDR3 sequences, 15% to 20% of them seen once, and the ten largest clones take about 22%. This TCR was recovered from a man between 18 and 35 years old who had mild COVID-19 (a few samples of this study predate the infection). Cell type and time point are not known. Sample: PBMCs or a T cell subset sorted from them (not recorded which). The rearrangement joins TRBV20-1 to TRBJ2-3; D not resolved. CDR3 loop: CSARDLFTAYSDTQYF. The CDR3 DNA reads TGCAGTGCTAGAGATCTTTTCACGGCTTACTCAGATACGCAGTATTTT.